This TCR beta chain derives from a study of CD4 and CD8 cells across lung adenocarcinoma regions. MiXCR, run by TCRdb on the PCR reads, gives a single entry per CDR3 protein. The sample lists around 19,000 distinct CDR3 sequences, around half seen once, with around 25% in the top ten. Localized lung adenocarcinoma, a non-small cell lung cancer, affected the donors. From germline, CDR1 is MNHNS and CDR2 SASEGT. The CDR3 consists of 14 residues. With 8 bases clipped from V and 6 bases from J, the junction kept 9 bases outside the gene matches. The origin of this receptor is a female donor with lung adenocarcinoma. The CD4 and CD8 labels of this study may be unreliable. The chain employs TRBV6-1 and TRBJ2-2; 7 nucleotides agree with TRBD1. Specimen: CD8+ T cells from the center of a lung tumor. In nucleotides, the CDR3 is TGTGCCAGCGGCACCGGGACAGACGCCGGGGAGCTGTTTTTT. It specifies CASGTGTDAGELFF.